Presented here are 13 T cell receptor beta chains from one specimen sequenced in a study of T cells in Graves' hyperthyroidism and ophthalmopathy. Amplified regions were TCR beta CDR3 sequences from RNA transcripts. TCR CDR3 underwent first-round RT-PCR with the HTBI primer set. TCRdb analysed the multiplex PCR reads with MiXCR anew, one entry per CDR3 protein. The table shows about 400,000 distinct CDR3 sequences, with more than 12% occurring only once. Sequencing used blood. The origin of the receptors is a middle-aged man with Graves' ophthalmopathy.

J is TRBJ1-2 and V is TRBV28, with 8 positions matching TRBD1. The CDR3 consists of 18 residues. V lost 6 bases and J lost 4; bases outside the gene matches: 19. The V gene's germline CDR1 is MDHEN and CDR2 SYDVKM. CDR3 nucleotides: TGTGCCAGCAGCCCCACCCCCTCTGGTACAGGGGGTCTCTATGGCTACACCTTC. This codes for CASSPTPSGTGGLYGYTF.

At least ten counts were recorded for this clonotype. V gene TRBV5-1 combines with J gene TRBJ1-2; D not resolved. The CDR3 sequence is 12 residues long. In germline, CDR1 is SGHRS, CDR2 YFSETQ. V dropped 0 bases and J dropped 8 bases, with 8 bases sitting between them. CDR3 DNA: TGCGCCAGCAGCTTGGACGGCAAGGGCTACACCTTC. This sequence encodes CASSLDGKGYTF.

Ten or more counts support this clonotype. The chain has TRBV2 and TRBJ2-7, with 8 bases that match TRBD1. CDR3 size: 14 residues. V shed 3 bases and J 6 bases; nucleotides not matched to a gene: 7. Germline V gene data show CDR1 as SNHLY and CDR2 as FYNNEI. CDR3 in DNA: TGTGCCAGCAGTGAGTGGACAGGGCAATCCGAGCAGTACTTC. Translating gives CASSEWTGQSEQYF.

The chain employs TRBV29-1 and TRBJ2-7; a possible D gene is TRBD1 (6 bases). V was cut by 6 bases and J by 3 bases, with 12 bases left in between. CDR1 SQVTM and CDR2 ANQGSEA come from the germline V gene. The CDR3 runs to 12 residues. The CDR3 here is CSVSGQSYEQYF. CDR3 in DNA: TGCAGCGTCTCTGGACAGAGCTACGAGCAGTACTTC.

This clonotype was detected only a few times. The chain is built from TRBV12-3 or TRBV12-4 and TRBJ2-2; 8 bases align to TRBD2. Unmatched junction bases numbered 17, after V lost 6 bases and J lost 5 bases. This CDR3 is built from 18 residues. Here the CDR3 DNA reads TGTGCCAGCAGCCGGAGGACGGATCTAGCGGGCGGGACCGGGGAGCTGTTTTTT. It is translated as CASSRRTDLAGGTGELFF.

There are many counts of this clonotype. J is TRBJ1-4 and V is TRBV12-3 or TRBV12-4, with D possibly TRBD1 on 5 matching bases. The CDR3 is made up of 15 amino acids. The ends were cut back, 5 bases at V and 4 bases at J, with 14 bases in the middle. The CDR3 DNA reads TGTGCCAGCAGTACAGGAGATCACCGTAATGAAAAACTGTTTTTT. This codes for CASSTGDHRNEKLFF.

This clonotype was seen more than once but under ten times. The CDR3 here is CSGRQDYEQYF. CDR3 bases: TGCAGCGGTAGACAGGACTACGAGCAGTACTTC. The chain recombines TRBV29-1 with TRBJ2-7; perhaps TRBD1 as D (6 bases). Germline V lookup: CDR1 SQVTM, CDR2 ANQGSEA. With 7 bases removed from V and 3 bases from J, the gap between germline ends came to 10 bases. The CDR3 sequence is 11 residues long.

This clonotype was observed at least ten times. The rearrangement uses TRBV15 and TRBJ1-2; 9 positions agree with TRBD1. Per germline, CDR1 LNHNV and CDR2 YYDKDF (reference sequence). The CDR3 extends over 14 amino acids. V gave up 4 bases and J gave up 8 bases; unmatched junction bases: 8. The CDR3 coding sequence is TGTGCCACCAGCAACGGACAGGGGACGGAGGGCTACACCTTC. Residues: CATSNGQGTEGYTF.

The chain combines TRBV28 with TRBJ2-3; D is possibly TRBD2 (7 bases). Deletions cut 3 bases from V and 0 bases from J, with 10 bases between. Germline assignment: CDR1 MDHEN and CDR2 SYDVKM. This CDR3 region has 15 residues. The CDR3 nucleotides read TGTGCCAGCAGTTTTGCGGGGGCTAGCACAGATACGCAGTATTTT. It specifies CASSFAGASTDTQYF.

Many counts were recorded for this clonotype. The chain uses TRBV3-1 and TRBJ1-1; D is unresolved. Trimming took off 1 base at V and 6 bases at J, with 9 bases between the two ends. This CDR3 spans 13 amino acids. The V gene's germline CDR1 is LGHDT and CDR2 YNNKEL (reference sequence). The CDR3, as DNA: TGTGCCAGCAGCCAAGGAGGGAGCGCTGAAGCTTTCTTT. Residues: CASSQGGSAEAFF.

The chain employs TRBV4-2 and TRBJ1-6; TRBD1 is a possible D gene (6 bases). Germline V gives CDR1 LGHNA, CDR2 YNFKEQ. V was cut by 2 bases and J by 4 bases, with 15 bases left in between. The CDR3 runs to 17 residues. DNA for the CDR3: TGTGCCAGCAGCCAATTGGAGGACAGCCTGTATAATTCACCCCTCCACTTT. It codes for CASSQLEDSLYNSPLHF.

This clonotype was recorded at least ten times. This rearrangement joins TRBV28 to TRBJ1-2; D is unresolved. The CDR3 sequence is 14 residues long. Trimming left V 3 bases short and J 2 bases short, with 10 bases between. The germline V gene has CDR1 MDHEN and CDR2 SYDVKM. CDR3: CASSLWEENYGYTF. CDR3 DNA sequence: TGTGCCAGCAGTTTGTGGGAAGAAAACTATGGCTACACCTTC.

This clonotype showed up many times. The chain carries TRBV18 and TRBJ2-4, with 10 bases matching TRBD2. V gave up 1 base and J gave up 9 bases; unmatched junction bases: 9. Germline loops: CDR1 KGHSH, CDR2 LQKENI. The CDR3 is 16 amino acids. CDR3 protein: CASSPRASGSFGIQYF. CDR3 nucleotides: TGTGCCAGCTCACCACGGGCTAGCGGGAGTTTCGGCATTCAGTACTTC.